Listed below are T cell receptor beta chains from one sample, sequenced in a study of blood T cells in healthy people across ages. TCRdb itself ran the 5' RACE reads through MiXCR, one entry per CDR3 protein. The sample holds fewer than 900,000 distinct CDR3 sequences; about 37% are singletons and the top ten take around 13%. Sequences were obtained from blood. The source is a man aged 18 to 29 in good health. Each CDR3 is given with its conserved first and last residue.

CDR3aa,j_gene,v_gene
CASSQVRGTEAFF,TRBJ1-1,TRBV14
CASSLAQGTYEQYF,.,TRBV7-9
CASSRTIAGTGLRNTEAFF,TRBJ1-1,TRBV4-3
CASSLGGQHSGNTIYF,TRBJ1-3,TRBV6-6
CACKLGMNTEAFF,TRBJ1-1,TRBV30
CASGLGHNEQYF,TRBJ2-5,TRBV12-5
CASSERGLQETQYF,TRBJ2-5,TRBV12-3/TRBV12-4
CASSPGGRKEPSNYGYTF,TRBJ1-2,TRBV12-3/TRBV12-4
CSARDMNNSPLHF,TRBJ1-6,TRBV20-1
CASSKKTAQNEKLFF,TRBJ1-4,TRBV27
CASSPPGVHEQYF,TRBJ2-7,TRBV11-2
CSAGAADSYEQYF,TRBJ2-7,TRBV20-1
CASSWSETGVPTEAFF,TRBJ1-1,TRBV5-1
CASSLGQAGRETQYF,TRBJ2-5,TRBV7-9
CASSLSLASGGAHEQFF,TRBJ2-1,TRBV7-2
CSAILSRRLAGIHSYNEQFF,TRBJ2-1,TRBV20-1
CASSVGLVGNEQFF,TRBJ2-1,TRBV7-2
CASSRQGGGGKNIQYF,TRBJ2-4,TRBV7-2
CASSPGYYNSPLHF,TRBJ1-6,TRBV14
CSAHMTGQGIWANVLTF,TRBJ2-6,TRBV20-1
CASSHITEKNTEAFF,TRBJ1-1,TRBV2
CAISEYSSVSYNEQYF,TRBJ2-5,TRBV10-3
CASSPDRAGNSPLHF,TRBJ1-6,TRBV12-3/TRBV12-4
CASRGQGRPYNEQFF,TRBJ2-1,TRBV6-1
CASSLVASGVNEQFF,TRBJ2-1,TRBV27
CATSDSVPQETQYF,TRBJ2-5,TRBV24-1
CASSLHDTPKGYTF,TRBJ1-2,TRBV7-9
CASTMGGRRPYSPPLHF,TRBJ1-6,TRBV12-3/TRBV12-4
CASSTRTGGDQPQHF,TRBJ1-5,TRBV5-5
CATSDPRTGKETQYF,TRBJ2-5,TRBV24-1
CASSHRDRATNEQFF,TRBJ2-1,TRBV3-1
CASSFSSLAGETQYF,TRBJ2-5,TRBV12-3/TRBV12-4
CASNADRSDYGYTF,TRBJ1-2,TRBV12-3/TRBV12-4
CASSERQGEAFF,TRBJ1-1,TRBV12-3/TRBV12-4
CANSQLSTGELFF,TRBJ2-2,TRBV6-6
CAIAARENSGNTIYF,TRBJ1-3,TRBV10-3
CATRTATTSSYNEQYF,.,TRBV24-1
CASLRGSSPTDTQYF,TRBJ2-3,TRBV5-5
CASSESYISTNEKLFF,TRBJ1-4,TRBV25-1
CASSLQGSDTGELFF,TRBJ2-2,TRBV5-1
CASSADRETEAFF,TRBJ1-1,TRBV7-3
CSARDETGGGDYGYTF,TRBJ1-2,TRBV20-1
CASGLYSDPQYF,TRBJ2-3,TRBV12-5